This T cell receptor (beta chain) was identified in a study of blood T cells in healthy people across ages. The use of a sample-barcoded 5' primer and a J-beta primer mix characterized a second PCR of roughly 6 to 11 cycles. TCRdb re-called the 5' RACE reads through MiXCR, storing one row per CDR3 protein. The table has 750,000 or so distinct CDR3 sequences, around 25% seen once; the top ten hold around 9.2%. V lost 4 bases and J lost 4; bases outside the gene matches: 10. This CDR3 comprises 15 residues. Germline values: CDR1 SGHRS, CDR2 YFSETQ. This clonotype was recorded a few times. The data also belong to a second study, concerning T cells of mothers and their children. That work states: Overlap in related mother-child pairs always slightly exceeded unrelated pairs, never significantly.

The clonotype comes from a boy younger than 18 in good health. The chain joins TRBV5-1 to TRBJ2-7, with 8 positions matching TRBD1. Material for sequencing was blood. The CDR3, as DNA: TGCGCCAGCAGCCCCCCGACAGGGGCGGGGTACGAGCAGTACTTC. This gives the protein CASSPPTGAGYEQYF. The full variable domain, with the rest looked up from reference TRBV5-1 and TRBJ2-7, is KAGVTQTPRYLIKTRGQQVTLSCSPISGHRSVSWYQQTPGQGLQFLFEYFSETQRNKGNFPGRFSGRQFSNSRSEMNVSTLELGDSALYLCASSPPTGAGYEQYFGPGTRLTVT.